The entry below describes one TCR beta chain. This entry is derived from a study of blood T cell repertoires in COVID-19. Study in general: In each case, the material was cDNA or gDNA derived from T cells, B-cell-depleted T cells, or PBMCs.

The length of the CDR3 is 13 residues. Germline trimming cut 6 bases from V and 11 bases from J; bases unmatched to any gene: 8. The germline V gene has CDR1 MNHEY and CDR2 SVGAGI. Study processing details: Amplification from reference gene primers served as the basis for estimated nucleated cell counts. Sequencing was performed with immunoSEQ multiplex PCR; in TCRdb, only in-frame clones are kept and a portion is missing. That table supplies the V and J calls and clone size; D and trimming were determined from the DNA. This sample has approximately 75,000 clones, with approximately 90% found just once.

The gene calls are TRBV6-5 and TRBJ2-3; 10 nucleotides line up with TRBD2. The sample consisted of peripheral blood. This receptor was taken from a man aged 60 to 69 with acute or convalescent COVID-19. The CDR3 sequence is CASSQGLAWEQYF. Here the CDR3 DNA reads TGTGCCAGCAGCCAGGGACTAGCGTGGGAGCAGTATTTT.